Presented here are 5 T cell receptor beta chains from one specimen sequenced in a study of shared clonotypes between healthy human individuals. In the naive CD8 group, cells lacked CD45RO and were positively selected for CCR7, so terminally differentiated effector memory CD45RA+ cells were left out. Only in-frame clones appear in the TCRdb table, and some are missing; sequencing was by immunoSEQ multiplex PCR. Of roughly 2.1 million clones in the sample, about 92% were seen once. The sequenced sample consisted of naive CD8+ T cells from PBMCs. The receptors shown here come from a man younger than 30 in good health. Some clones in this sample may be carry-over from other donors' samples.

The genes are TRBV7-2 and TRBJ2-2, with 9 bases lining up with TRBD1. Germline V gene sequence: CDR1 SGHTA, CDR2 FQGNSA. There are 20 residues in the CDR3. V dropped 4 bases and J dropped 9; count of bases not matched to a gene: 24. The CDR3, as DNA: TGTGCCAGCAGCTCAGCCGCCGGGACAGGGAATGGAGGGCGGGTCTGGGAGCTGTTTTTT. Translated, it gives CASSSAAGTGNGGRVWELFF.

The rearrangement joins TRBV30 to TRBJ1-1; possible D gene TRBD1, 6 bases. Germline V CDR1 and CDR2: GTSNPN, SVGIG (reference sequence). The CDR3 covers 14 residues. Trimming pared 3 bases from V and 7 bases from J, leaving 18 bases between. The CDR3 DNA reads TGTGCCTGGAGGGTTACGGACAGACCATATGAAGCTTTCTTT. This translates into CAWRVTDRPYEAFF.

V and J are TRBV27 and TRBJ2-5, with a possible D match to TRBD2 (5 bases). V was cut by 1 base and J by 5 bases, with 20 bases left in between. This CDR3 is built from 17 residues. Per the germline V gene, CDR1 is MNHEY and CDR2 is SMNVEV (reference sequence). CDR3 coding DNA: TGTGCCAGCAGTTTATATGGCCCTTGGGCCAGAGGGGAGACCCAGTACTTC. Translated, it gives CASSLYGPWARGETQYF.

The J gene is TRBJ2-7, the V gene TRBV11-1, with 10 bases matching TRBD1. The CDR3 runs 16 residues. CDR1 SGHAT and CDR2 FQDESV come from the germline V gene (reference sequence). Trimming took 1 base from V and 4 from J; bases not matched to a gene: 7. This CDR3 is CASSLGVGTGAYEQYF. In DNA form, the CDR3 reads TGTGCCAGCAGCTTAGGAGTCGGGACAGGGGCTTACGAGCAGTACTTC.

This chain links TRBV28 with TRBJ1-2; a weak D match, TRBD1 (5 bases). The germline V and J ends were trimmed by 7 bases and 3 bases, with 18 bases remaining between them. CDR3 size: 15 residues. The germline CDR1 and CDR2 sequences are MDHEN and SYDVKM. CDR3 nucleotides: TGTGCCAGCAACTTGGGACGGATCACTTACTATGGCTACACCTTC. Translated, it gives CASNLGRITYYGYTF.